The clone carrying this T cell receptor beta chain was observed a few times. Its target is unknown. This sample was included in a study of CD8 T cells in ankylosing spondylitis. Quantitative molecular-barcoded 5'-RACE generated the TCR beta libraries. TCRdb itself ran the 5' RACE reads through MiXCR, one entry per CDR3 protein. This repertoire shows some 16,000 distinct CDR3 sequences, 8% to 9% found once; its top ten account for around 33%. Germline lookup yields CDR1 DFQATT and CDR2 SNEGSKA (reference sequence). Trimming took 5 bases from V and 7 from J; bases not matched to a gene: 4. CDR3 size: 14 residues. Whole-study results and caveats: Matched ankylosing spondylitis synovial fluid reportedly contained a significantly enriched population of disease-linked clones. It appeared that ankylosing spondylitis blood was characterized by a TCR beta motif of several highly homologous variants. Peripheral blood samples showed relatively rare disease-linked clones, and these clones were CD8+.

Material for sequencing was blood. This chain uses TRBV20-1 with TRBJ2-1, with TRBD2 identical over 14 bases. The source is a male donor with ankylosing spondylitis or in good health (not recorded which). The CDR3 region has the DNA TGCAGTGCTGAGACTAGCGGGAGGGGAAATGAGCAGTTCTTC. Its protein product is CSAETSGRGNEQFF.